The entry that follows covers one T cell receptor beta chain sequence. Amplification of the TCR beta CDR3 regions used RNA transcripts (as template). The first-round RT-PCR employed HTBI primers together with the Qiagen OneStep RT-PCR kit. A multiplex PCR was then performed as the second round. A single record per CDR3 protein comes from TCRdb applying MiXCR to the multiplex PCR reads. Here the sample spans roughly 380,000 distinct CDR3 sequences, less than 20% being singletons. This specimen comes from a study of Graves' ophthalmopathy and Graves' hyperthyroidism. This CDR3 contains 15 residues. Germline CDR1 reads LGHNA; CDR2 reads YNFKEQ. Trimming removed 0 bases at V and 6 bases at J, with 11 bases between.

Sequences were obtained from peripheral blood. The chain uses TRBV4-2 and TRBJ2-2; either TRBD1 or TRBD2 may supply D (6 bases each). This receptor was obtained from a woman under 30 with stable Graves' hyperthyroidism. CDR3 region: CASSQEGGRAGELFF. The CDR3 DNA is TGTGCCAGCAGCCAAGAGGGGGGCCGCGCCGGGGAGCTGTTTTTT.